This T cell receptor (beta chain) was documented in a study of cytomegalovirus exposure and HLA in healthy donors. Overall study: Roughly 85 million unique TCRs from HLA-typed donors made up an early data release.

Study findings and constraints: TCR beta chain V- and J-gene trimming was linked, in a later analysis, to a missense variant in DCLRE1C. TCR beta sequences numbering roughly 18,000 were associated with HLA alleles at 0.05 false discovery rate in a later analysis. Several of the most significant clusters appeared, in a later analysis, to be linked to common viral pathogens.

Trimming stripped 3 bases from V and 4 bases from J, with 4 bases between. This CDR3 is built from 12 residues. Germline CDR1 and CDR2: KGHSY and FQNENV. The PCR was carried out with 60 Vbeta primers and 13 Jbeta primers. Assay: immunoSEQ multiplex PCR; the TCRdb copy retains only in-frame clones and omits some. Here the sample spans around 200,000 clones, 70% to 80% being singletons. A note on this clone: Antigen unknown.

The sequenced sample consisted of PBMCs. The clonotype originates from a woman in her twenties or thirties in good health and CMV-seropositive. This chain uses TRBV16 with TRBJ1-3; D uncertain. CDR3 sequence (DNA): TGTGCCAGCAGCCACAGGGGAAACACCATATATTTT. The encoded protein is CASSHRGNTIYF.